The rows below give T cell receptor beta chains drawn from one sample of a study of blood T cell repertoires in COVID-19. Clones were sequenced by immunoSEQ multiplex PCR, and TCRdb holds only the in-frame ones, with some missing. The sample holds 400,000 to 550,000 clones; 85% to 90% are singletons and the top ten take 4.3%. Input material: peripheral blood. These receptors were collected from a woman aged 25 to 45 with acute or convalescent COVID-19. The CDR3 runs from the conserved cysteine through the conserved F or W. A D gene is named only where the DNA matches it firmly. Only part of the rows carry a size: once, few, many, or a class if the clone is expanded.

length: 14; D: .; size: .; J: TRBJ2-2; V: TRBV7-2; CDR3: CASSLGGAIGELFF; DNA: TGTGCCAGCAGCTTAGGCGGGGCCATCGGGGAGCTGTTTTTT
length: 15; D: TRBD1; size: .; J: TRBJ1-1; V: TRBV6-5; CDR3: CASSLGQGMNTEAFF; DNA: TGTGCCAGCAGTTTGGGACAGGGAATGAACACTGAAGCTTTCTTT
length: 14; D: .; size: .; J: TRBJ2-1; V: TRBV4-1; CDR3: CASSLNSGYNEQFF; DNA: TGCGCCAGCAGCCTGAACTCAGGGTACAATGAGCAGTTCTTC
length: 16; D: TRBD1; size: .; J: TRBJ1-4; V: TRBV3-1/TRBV3-2; CDR3: CASSWTGGGFDEKLFF; DNA: TGTGCCAGCAGTTGGACAGGGGGAGGATTCGATGAAAAACTGTTTTTT
length: 14; D: .; size: .; J: TRBJ2-1; V: TRBV18; CDR3: CASSPTGGYNEQFF; DNA: TGTGCCAGCTCACCAACCGGAGGCTACAATGAGCAGTTCTTC
length: 15; D: .; size: .; J: TRBJ1-2; V: TRBV19; CDR3: CASSIDTRRAYGYTF; DNA: TGTGCCAGTAGTATAGATACTCGCAGGGCCTATGGCTACACCTTC
length: 13; D: TRBD1; size: .; J: TRBJ1-2; V: TRBV12-3/TRBV12-4; CDR3: CASWDRGNYGYTF; DNA: TGTGCCAGCTGGGACAGGGGGAACTATGGCTACACCTTC
length: 13; D: .; size: .; J: TRBJ2-2; V: TRBV27; CDR3: CASIQGGTGELFF; DNA: TGTGCCAGTATTCAAGGGGGCACCGGGGAGCTGTTTTTT
length: 17; D: TRBD1; size: .; J: TRBJ1-5; V: TRBV29-1; CDR3: CSVVGGTGTGWDQPQHF; DNA: TGCAGCGTTGTGGGGGGAACCGGGACAGGGTGGGACCAGCCCCAGCATTTT
length: 16; D: TRBD1; size: .; J: TRBJ2-6; V: TRBV6-4; CDR3: CASSPQGASGANVLTF; DNA: TGTGCCAGCAGTCCACAGGGGGCTTCGGGGGCCAACGTCCTGACTTTC
length: 13; D: .; size: once; J: TRBJ2-7; V: TRBV19; CDR3: CASSMGGPYEQYF; DNA: TGTGCCAGTAGTATGGGTGGGCCCTACGAGCAGTACTTC
length: 13; D: TRBD1; size: .; J: TRBJ1-2; V: TRBV10-3; CDR3: CAISEYNRGGYTF; DNA: TGTGCCATCAGTGAGTACAACAGGGGTGGCTACACCTTC
length: 15; D: .; size: .; J: TRBJ1-3; V: TRBV18; CDR3: CASSPPGAAGNTIYF; DNA: TGTGCCAGCTCACCACCGGGGGCAGCGGGAAACACCATATATTTT
length: 12; D: .; size: once; J: TRBJ2-1; V: TRBV12-3/TRBV12-4; CDR3: CASSLVGLEQFF; DNA: TGTGCCAGCAGTTTAGTGGGGCTTGAGCAGTTCTTC
length: 15; D: .; size: .; J: TRBJ2-6; V: TRBV3-1/TRBV3-2; CDR3: CASSPRDSGANVLTF; DNA: TGTGCCAGCAGCCCCCGAGACTCTGGGGCCAACGTCCTGACTTTC
length: 15; D: TRBD1; size: .; J: TRBJ2-5; V: TRBV11-2; CDR3: CASSLRGTEEETQYF; DNA: TGTGCCAGCAGCTTACGAGGGACAGAGGAAGAGACCCAGTACTTC
length: 11; D: .; size: .; J: TRBJ1-5; V: TRBV20-1; CDR3: CSARLDSTQHF; DNA: TGCAGTGCTAGGCTGGACAGTACCCAGCATTTT
length: 16; D: TRBD1; size: .; J: TRBJ1-1; V: TRBV6-6; CDR3: CASSKDRPTMNTEAFF; DNA: TGTGCCAGCAGTAAGGACAGGCCCACCATGAACACTGAAGCTTTCTTT
length: 17; D: TRBD2; size: .; J: TRBJ2-1; V: TRBV7-4; CDR3: CASSLLFGTSIVNEQFF; DNA: TGTGCCAGCAGCTTACTTTTTGGGACTAGCATCGTCAATGAGCAGTTCTTC
length: 19; D: .; size: .; J: TRBJ1-2; V: TRBV6-2/TRBV6-3; CDR3: CASSSTTEATFPSNYGYTF; DNA: TGTGCCAGCAGTTCTACGACAGAGGCAACTTTCCCGTCTAACTATGGCTACACCTTC
length: 15; D: .; size: .; J: TRBJ1-1; V: TRBV19; CDR3: CASSIDLRANTEAFF; DNA: TGTGCCAGTAGTATAGACCTCAGGGCCAACACTGAAGCTTTCTTT
length: 15; D: TRBD2; size: .; J: TRBJ2-5; V: TRBV6-1; CDR3: CASSDLAGLAETQYF; DNA: TGTGCCAGCAGTGACCTAGCGGGGTTAGCGGAGACCCAGTACTTC